This T cell receptor (beta chain) was profiled in a study of identical twins. Study-wide points: Cord blood beta clonotypes present at high abundance carried fewer insertions; no such pattern appeared in memory repertoires. The study found excess low generation probability among twin-shared out-of-frame alpha sequences.

This clonotype was counted only a few times. Its antigen remains unidentified. cDNA carried unique molecular identifiers, and a universal primer site was added by template switching. Via MiXCR, TCRdb re-called the 5' RACE reads, giving one row per CDR3 protein. This table holds 300,000 to 400,000 distinct CDR3 sequences, over 9% found once. Trimming stripped 4 bases from V and 1 base from J, with 14 bases between. The CDR3 is 16 residues long. From germline, CDR1 is SEHNR and CDR2 FQNEAQ (reference sequence). These data also featured in a second study, about yellow fever vaccine responses in identical twins. As reported in that work: Twins showed a vaccine T cell response that reportedly seemed partly convergent, partly personalized.

This sequence was found in a woman aged 18-29 years in good health. Sequencing was performed on CD8+ T cells sorted from blood. This chain connects TRBV7-9 to TRBJ2-1, with D possibly TRBD2 on 6 matching bases. The CDR3: CASSWTNRWSYNEQFF. The CDR3 bases are TGTGCCAGCAGCTGGACTAACCGGTGGTCCTACAATGAGCAGTTCTTC. The variable domain in full, completed from reference TRBV7-9 and TRBJ2-1, reads DTGVSQNPRHKITKRGQNVTFRCDPISEHNRLYWYRQTLGQGPEFLTYFQNEAQLEKSRLLSDRFSAERPKGSFSTLEIQRTEQGDSAMYLCASSWTNRWSYNEQFFGPGTRLTVL.